This T cell receptor (beta chain) was sequenced for a study of T cells in Graves' hyperthyroidism and ophthalmopathy. Researchers amplified the TCR beta CDR3 regions from RNA transcripts. During a first-round RT-PCR of the TCR CDR3, the HTBI primer set was used. TCRdb re-derived calls from the multiplex PCR reads in MiXCR, one entry per CDR3 protein. Found here are 530,000 or so distinct CDR3 sequences, more than 15% of them singletons; the top ten hold under 20%. CDR1 is PRHDT, CDR2 FYEKMQ, per germline (reference sequence). CDR3 length: 15 amino acids. The V and J ends lost 1 base and 1 base, in that order; junction bases with no gene match: 4. This clonotype showed up many times. Uncontrolled infections, other autoimmune diseases, pregnancy or lactation led to exclusion of patients.

Source material: blood. The clonotype comes from a young woman with Graves' ophthalmopathy. The chain employs TRBV13 and TRBJ2-7, with TRBD1 identical over 7 bases. CDR3 coding DNA: TGTGCCAGCAGCTTAGCGGGACAGCTTTCCTACGAGCAGTACTTC. Residues: CASSLAGQLSYEQYF.